This section outlines one TCR beta chain sequence together with its context. Its antigen is not yet known. No much larger clone is present one base from it, and per-base qualities are unavailable. The data were obtained in a study of technical replicates of blood from a handful of donors (dated by TCRdb to 2015 to 2018). The receptor library was made with the immunoSEQ multiplex PCR assay. The source is immuneACCESS, and TCRdb retained only in-frame sequences with V and J called. Part of the clones is not carried over; for the studies checked, unresolved V genes explain less than half of this, and the remainder is unexplained. Here the sample has tens of thousands of clones; 95% to 98% occur a single time. Of the sample, approximately 0.15% falls within the top ten clones. The junction carries 17 bases between V and J, which are trimmed by 5 bases and 0 bases respectively. In the germline V gene, CDR1 corresponds to MDHEN and CDR2 to SYDVKM. Measured from the cysteine to the phenylalanine, the CDR3 is 17 residues long. The read is trimmed to its CDR3 DNA, 51 bases read in frame from base 1.

This TCR came from a human donor in good health. Sequencing was performed on T cells isolated from PBMCs. The chain links TRBV28 with TRBJ1-3; the D gene is possibly TRBD1, with 5 bases matching. The CDR3 reads as follows: CASSAWDFKNSGNTIYF. The nucleotide sequence reads as follows: TGTGCCAGCAGTGCTTGGGACTTCAAAAACTCTGGAAACACCATATATTTT.